The rows below give T cell receptor beta chains drawn from one sample of a study of control samples from healthy donors and cancer patients. The table came from immunoSEQ multiplex PCR; TCRdb's copy has only in-frame clones and leaves some out. The table includes over 150,000 clones, around 90% detected once. The material sequenced was blood. Source of these receptors: a woman in her thirties or forties in good health. Both conserved end residues are part of each CDR3. Each record gives: CDR3 protein, CDR3 DNA, clone size, J gene, V gene, CDR3 length, D gene. A D gene is named only where the DNA matches it firmly. The size field is filled for only some rows; it gives once, few, many or a size class.

cdr3_aa: CSARDLPGQYF
cdr3_nt: TGCAGTGCTAGAGATCTCCCCGGCCAGTACTTC
clone_size: -
j_call: TRBJ2-5
v_call: TRBV20-1
cdr3_length: 11
d_call: -

cdr3_aa: CATSRDLRDSMNTEAFF
cdr3_nt: TGTGCCACCAGCAGAGATCTAAGGGACAGCATGAACACTGAAGCTTTCTTT
clone_size: -
j_call: TRBJ1-1
v_call: TRBV15
cdr3_length: 17
d_call: TRBD1

cdr3_aa: CASSFSAGWGMNTEAFF
cdr3_nt: TGTGCCAGCAGCTTTAGCGCGGGGTGGGGGATGAACACTGAAGCTTTCTTT
clone_size: -
j_call: TRBJ1-1
v_call: TRBV11-2
cdr3_length: 17
d_call: -

cdr3_aa: CASPWRLRIETQYF
cdr3_nt: TGTGCCAGTCCCTGGCGCCTACGGATCGAGACCCAGTACTTC
clone_size: -
j_call: TRBJ2-5
v_call: TRBV6-5
cdr3_length: 14
d_call: -

cdr3_aa: CASSFGQNNEKLFF
cdr3_nt: TGTGCCAGCAGCTTTGGGCAGAATAATGAAAAACTGTTTTTT
clone_size: -
j_call: TRBJ1-4
v_call: TRBV11-2
cdr3_length: 14
d_call: -

cdr3_aa: CASSHPGQGAGYGYTF
cdr3_nt: TGCGCCAGCAGCCACCCGGGACAGGGGGCCGGCTATGGCTACACCTTC
clone_size: -
j_call: TRBJ1-2
v_call: TRBV4-1
cdr3_length: 16
d_call: TRBD1

cdr3_aa: CASSFSAGEYPGELFF
cdr3_nt: TGTGCCAGCAGTTTCTCGGCAGGGGAGTATCCCGGGGAGCTGTTTTTT
clone_size: once
j_call: TRBJ2-2
v_call: TRBV27
cdr3_length: 16
d_call: -

cdr3_aa: CASSVADPKTDTQYF
cdr3_nt: TGTGCCAGCAGCGTGGCGGACCCTAAGACAGATACGCAGTATTTT
clone_size: -
j_call: TRBJ2-3
v_call: TRBV9
cdr3_length: 15
d_call: -

cdr3_aa: CASSLVPGLNTEAFF
cdr3_nt: TGTGCCAGCAGCTTAGTCCCAGGGCTGAACACTGAAGCTTTCTTT
clone_size: -
j_call: TRBJ1-1
v_call: TRBV7-6
cdr3_length: 15
d_call: -

cdr3_aa: CASSEDVARGDTQYF
cdr3_nt: TGTGCCAGCAGTGAGGACGTGGCGAGGGGAGATACGCAGTATTTT
clone_size: -
j_call: TRBJ2-3
v_call: TRBV2
cdr3_length: 15
d_call: -

cdr3_aa: CASSAGVSTEAFF
cdr3_nt: TGCGCCAGCAGTGCTGGGGTTTCCACTGAAGCTTTCTTT
clone_size: -
j_call: TRBJ1-1
v_call: TRBV10-2
cdr3_length: 13
d_call: -

cdr3_aa: CASSHPNDPLHF
cdr3_nt: TGTGCCAGCAGCCACCCCAACGATCCCCTCCACTTT
clone_size: -
j_call: TRBJ1-6
v_call: TRBV7-9
cdr3_length: 12
d_call: -

cdr3_aa: CAIGSPGNTDTQYF
cdr3_nt: TGTGCCATCGGCTCGCCTGGGAACACAGATACGCAGTATTTT
clone_size: -
j_call: TRBJ2-3
v_call: TRBV10-3
cdr3_length: 14
d_call: -

cdr3_aa: CASRQQGWGTEAFF
cdr3_nt: TGTGCCAGCAGACAACAGGGTTGGGGAACTGAAGCTTTCTTT
clone_size: -
j_call: TRBJ1-1
v_call: TRBV27
cdr3_length: 14
d_call: -

cdr3_aa: CAGVLGRDTQYF
cdr3_nt: TGTGCCGGAGTCTTAGGAAGAGATACGCAGTATTTT
clone_size: -
j_call: TRBJ2-3
v_call: TRBV5-3
cdr3_length: 12
d_call: -

cdr3_aa: CASSLAWASGGSSYNEQFF
cdr3_nt: TGTGCCAGCAGCTTAGCTTGGGCTAGCGGGGGGTCCTCCTACAATGAGCAGTTCTTC
clone_size: -
j_call: TRBJ2-1
v_call: TRBV7-2
cdr3_length: 19
d_call: TRBD2

cdr3_aa: CATSEPGANVLTF
cdr3_nt: TGTGCCACCAGTGAGCCTGGGGCCAACGTCCTGACTTTC
clone_size: -
j_call: TRBJ2-6
v_call: TRBV24-1
cdr3_length: 13
d_call: -

cdr3_aa: CASSLSYTGELFF
cdr3_nt: TGTGCCAGCAGTTTATCGTACACCGGGGAGCTGTTTTTT
clone_size: -
j_call: TRBJ2-2
v_call: TRBV27
cdr3_length: 13
d_call: -

cdr3_aa: CASSSTYRDPQYF
cdr3_nt: TGTGCCAGCAGCTCGACGTACAGAGATCCGCAGTACTTC
clone_size: -
j_call: TRBJ2-7
v_call: TRBV3-1/TRBV3-2
cdr3_length: 13
d_call: -

cdr3_aa: CSVEARDRYTEAFF
cdr3_nt: TGCAGCGTTGAAGCCCGGGACAGGTACACTGAAGCTTTCTTT
clone_size: once
j_call: TRBJ1-1
v_call: TRBV29-1
cdr3_length: 14
d_call: TRBD1

cdr3_aa: CASRAGNTEAFF
cdr3_nt: TGTGCCAGCAGAGCCGGAAACACTGAAGCTTTCTTT
clone_size: once
j_call: TRBJ1-1
v_call: TRBV2
cdr3_length: 12
d_call: -

cdr3_aa: CASAPGGGEQFF
cdr3_nt: TGTGCCAGCGCCCCGGGGGGTGGTGAGCAGTTCTTC
clone_size: -
j_call: TRBJ2-1
v_call: TRBV12-3/TRBV12-4
cdr3_length: 12
d_call: TRBD2

cdr3_aa: CASSSWTGTSYEQYF
cdr3_nt: TGCGCCAGCAGCTCATGGACAGGGACTTCCTACGAGCAGTACTTC
clone_size: -
j_call: TRBJ2-7
v_call: TRBV5-1
cdr3_length: 15
d_call: TRBD1

cdr3_aa: CASSQVLGNTIYF
cdr3_nt: TGCGCCAGCAGCCAAGTACTCGGAAACACCATATATTTT
clone_size: -
j_call: TRBJ1-3
v_call: TRBV4-1
cdr3_length: 13
d_call: -

cdr3_aa: CASRPPLGRCNQPQHF
cdr3_nt: TGTGCAAGTCGTCCTCCGCTGGGACGATGCAATCAGCCCCAGCATTTT
clone_size: -
j_call: TRBJ1-5
v_call: TRBV12-2
cdr3_length: 16
d_call: -

cdr3_aa: CASSLGGNSPLHF
cdr3_nt: TGCGCCAGCAGCTTGGGGGGGAATTCACCCCTCCACTTT
clone_size: -
j_call: TRBJ1-6
v_call: TRBV5-1
cdr3_length: 13
d_call: -

cdr3_aa: CASSMDRLSSGNTIYF
cdr3_nt: TGTGCCAGCAGCATGGACAGGCTTAGCTCTGGAAACACCATATATTTT
clone_size: -
j_call: TRBJ1-3
v_call: TRBV2
cdr3_length: 16
d_call: TRBD1

cdr3_aa: CASSPGANYGYTF
cdr3_nt: TGTGCCAGCAGCCCGGGTGCTAACTATGGCTACACCTTC
clone_size: -
j_call: TRBJ1-2
v_call: TRBV14
cdr3_length: 13
d_call: -

cdr3_aa: CASSEEPGTPYEQYF
cdr3_nt: TGTGCCAGCAGTGAGGAGCCCGGGACACCATACGAGCAGTACTTC
clone_size: -
j_call: TRBJ2-7
v_call: TRBV6-1
cdr3_length: 15
d_call: -

cdr3_aa: CASSQEGISGNTIYF
cdr3_nt: TGCGCCAGCAGCCAAGAGGGGATTTCAGGAAACACCATATATTTT
clone_size: few
j_call: TRBJ1-3
v_call: TRBV4-1
cdr3_length: 15
d_call: -

cdr3_aa: CASSQADTWGNQPQHF
cdr3_nt: TGCGCCAGCAGCCAAGCTGATACTTGGGGCAATCAGCCCCAGCATTTT
clone_size: -
j_call: TRBJ1-5
v_call: TRBV4-1
cdr3_length: 16
d_call: -

cdr3_aa: CATSLGSLPYNSPLHF
cdr3_nt: TGCGCCACGAGTCTGGGCAGCCTCCCTTATAATTCACCCCTCCACTTT
clone_size: -
j_call: TRBJ1-6
v_call: TRBV23-1
cdr3_length: 16
d_call: -

cdr3_aa: CASSAHRVNTEAFF
cdr3_nt: TGTGCCAGCAGCGCTCACAGGGTGAACACTGAAGCTTTCTTT
clone_size: -
j_call: TRBJ1-1
v_call: TRBV28
cdr3_length: 14
d_call: -

cdr3_aa: CATTYRPSLGNTIYF
cdr3_nt: TGTGCCACCACCTATCGTCCCAGCCTAGGAAACACCATATATTTT
clone_size: once
j_call: TRBJ1-3
v_call: TRBV24-1
cdr3_length: 15
d_call: -

cdr3_aa: CASSLVGGGPSDTQYF
cdr3_nt: TGTGCCAGCAGCTTAGTAGGCGGGGGCCCCTCTGATACGCAGTATTTT
clone_size: -
j_call: TRBJ2-3
v_call: TRBV11-2
cdr3_length: 16
d_call: -

cdr3_aa: CASSAQLNQPQHF
cdr3_nt: TGCGCCAGCAGTGCACAGCTCAATCAGCCCCAGCATTTT
clone_size: -
j_call: TRBJ1-5
v_call: TRBV10-2
cdr3_length: 13
d_call: -

cdr3_aa: CASSPWSGVQETQYF
cdr3_nt: TGTGCCAGCAGCCCCTGGAGCGGGGTGCAAGAGACCCAGTACTTC
clone_size: -
j_call: TRBJ2-5
v_call: TRBV9
cdr3_length: 15
d_call: TRBD2

cdr3_aa: CASSRDDRGYTF
cdr3_nt: TGTGCCAGCAGTAGGGACGATCGTGGCTACACCTTC
clone_size: -
j_call: TRBJ1-2
v_call: TRBV25-1
cdr3_length: 12
d_call: -

cdr3_aa: CASSLGDSSNEQFF
cdr3_nt: TGTGCCAGCAGCTTGGGGGATTCCTCCAATGAGCAGTTCTTC
clone_size: -
j_call: TRBJ2-1
v_call: TRBV11-2
cdr3_length: 14
d_call: -

cdr3_aa: CASSAVENQPQHF
cdr3_nt: TGTGCCAGCAGCGCGGTAGAAAATCAGCCCCAGCATTTT
clone_size: -
j_call: TRBJ1-5
v_call: TRBV6-5
cdr3_length: 13
d_call: -

cdr3_aa: CASSPGWGWDEQYF
cdr3_nt: TGTGCCAGCTCCCCAGGTTGGGGATGGGATGAGCAGTACTTC
clone_size: -
j_call: TRBJ2-7
v_call: TRBV18
cdr3_length: 14
d_call: -

cdr3_aa: CASSQDLKAFF
cdr3_nt: TGCGCCAGCAGCCAAGATCTCAAAGCTTTCTTT
clone_size: -
j_call: TRBJ1-1
v_call: TRBV4-1
cdr3_length: 11
d_call: -

cdr3_aa: CASSIGFLGRETQYF
cdr3_nt: TGTGCCAGTAGTATAGGGTTCCTAGGAAGGGAGACCCAGTACTTC
clone_size: -
j_call: TRBJ2-5
v_call: TRBV19
cdr3_length: 15
d_call: -

cdr3_aa: CASSEDTAYEQYF
cdr3_nt: TGTGCCAGCAGTGAGGACACAGCCTACGAGCAGTACTTC
clone_size: -
j_call: TRBJ2-7
v_call: TRBV2
cdr3_length: 13
d_call: -

cdr3_aa: CASSFGGMGPTGETFF
cdr3_nt: TGCGCCAGCAGCTTCGGCGGGATGGGACCGACAGGGGAAACTTTCTTT
clone_size: -
j_call: TRBJ1-1
v_call: TRBV5-1
cdr3_length: 16
d_call: TRBD1

cdr3_aa: CASSQDRRSGEQYF
cdr3_nt: TGTGCCAGCAGCCAGGACCGGCGATCTGGAGAGCAGTACTTC
clone_size: -
j_call: TRBJ2-7
v_call: TRBV5-5
cdr3_length: 14
d_call: -

cdr3_aa: CASSLQRLSTDTQYF
cdr3_nt: TGTGCCAGCTCTTTACAGCGTTTAAGCACAGATACGCAGTATTTT
clone_size: -
j_call: TRBJ2-3
v_call: TRBV18
cdr3_length: 15
d_call: -

cdr3_aa: CASSQADRVGGYTF
cdr3_nt: TGTGCCAGCAGCCAGGCCGACAGGGTCGGCGGCTACACCTTC
clone_size: -
j_call: TRBJ1-2
v_call: TRBV3-1/TRBV3-2
cdr3_length: 14
d_call: TRBD1

cdr3_aa: CASSLDRVFREAFF
cdr3_nt: TGTGCCAGTAGCCTGGACAGGGTATTTCGTGAAGCTTTCTTT
clone_size: -
j_call: TRBJ1-1
v_call: TRBV19
cdr3_length: 14
d_call: TRBD1

cdr3_aa: CASSSTGYTEAFF
cdr3_nt: TGCGCCAGCAGCTCCACAGGGTACACTGAAGCTTTCTTT
clone_size: -
j_call: TRBJ1-1
v_call: TRBV5-1
cdr3_length: 13
d_call: -